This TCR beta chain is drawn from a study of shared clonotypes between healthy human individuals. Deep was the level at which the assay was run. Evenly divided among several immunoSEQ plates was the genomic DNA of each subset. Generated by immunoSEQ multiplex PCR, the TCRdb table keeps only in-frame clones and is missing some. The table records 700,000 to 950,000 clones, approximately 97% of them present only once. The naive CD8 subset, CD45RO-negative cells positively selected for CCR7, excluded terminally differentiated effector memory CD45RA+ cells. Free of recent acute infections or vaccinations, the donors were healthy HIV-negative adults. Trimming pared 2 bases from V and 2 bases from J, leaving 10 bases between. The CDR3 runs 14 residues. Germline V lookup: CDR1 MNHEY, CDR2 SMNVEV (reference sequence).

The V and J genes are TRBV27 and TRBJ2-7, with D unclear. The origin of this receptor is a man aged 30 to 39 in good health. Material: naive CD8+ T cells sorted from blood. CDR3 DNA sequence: TGTGCCAGCAGTTTAACGGCATTTCCCTACGAGCAGTACTTC. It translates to CASSLTAFPYEQYF.